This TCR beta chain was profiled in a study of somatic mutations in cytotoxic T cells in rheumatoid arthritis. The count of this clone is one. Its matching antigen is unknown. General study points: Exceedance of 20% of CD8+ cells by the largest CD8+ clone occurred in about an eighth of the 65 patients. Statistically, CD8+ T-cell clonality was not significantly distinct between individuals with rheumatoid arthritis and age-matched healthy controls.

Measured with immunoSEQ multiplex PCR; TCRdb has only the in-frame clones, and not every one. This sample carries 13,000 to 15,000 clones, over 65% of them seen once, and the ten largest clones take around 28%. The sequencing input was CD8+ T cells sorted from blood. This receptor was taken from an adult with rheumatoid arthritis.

In nucleotides, the CDR3 is TGTGCCAGCAGCCCTGGGGGAATTGATACGCAGTATTTT. Its translation: CASSPGGIDTQYF. The V and J genes are TRBV9 and TRBJ2-3; D assignment may be TRBD1 or TRBD2 (5 bases each). This CDR3 spans 13 amino acids. Germline V gene data show CDR1 as SGDLS and CDR2 as YYNGEE. The germline V and J ends were trimmed by 4 bases and 6 bases, with 12 bases remaining between them.